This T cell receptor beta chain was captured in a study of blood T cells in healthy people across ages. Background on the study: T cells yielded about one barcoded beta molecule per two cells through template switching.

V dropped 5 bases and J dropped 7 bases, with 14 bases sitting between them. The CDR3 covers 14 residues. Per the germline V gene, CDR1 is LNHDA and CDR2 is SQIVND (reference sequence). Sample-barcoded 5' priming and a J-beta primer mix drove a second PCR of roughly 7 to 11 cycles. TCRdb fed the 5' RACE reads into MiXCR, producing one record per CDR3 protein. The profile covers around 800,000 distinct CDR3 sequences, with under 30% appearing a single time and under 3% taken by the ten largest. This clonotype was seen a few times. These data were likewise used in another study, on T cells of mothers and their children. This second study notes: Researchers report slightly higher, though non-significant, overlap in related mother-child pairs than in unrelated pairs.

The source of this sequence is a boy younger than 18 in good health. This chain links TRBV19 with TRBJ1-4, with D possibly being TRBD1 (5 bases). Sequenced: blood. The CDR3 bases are TGTGCCAGTAGTCGTGGGACCCGCACTGAAAAACTGTTTTTT. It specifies CASSRGTRTEKLFF.